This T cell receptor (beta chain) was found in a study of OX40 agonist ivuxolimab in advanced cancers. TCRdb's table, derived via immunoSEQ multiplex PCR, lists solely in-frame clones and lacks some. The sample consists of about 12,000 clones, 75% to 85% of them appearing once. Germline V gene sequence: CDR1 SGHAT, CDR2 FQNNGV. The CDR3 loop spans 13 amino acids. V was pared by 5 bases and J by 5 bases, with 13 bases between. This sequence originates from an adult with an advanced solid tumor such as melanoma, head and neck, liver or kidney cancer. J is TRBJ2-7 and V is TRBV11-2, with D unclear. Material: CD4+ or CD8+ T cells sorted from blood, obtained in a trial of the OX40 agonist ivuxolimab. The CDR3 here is CASSPQESDEQYF. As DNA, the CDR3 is TGTGCCAGCAGCCCCCAGGAGTCCGACGAGCAGTACTTC.